These 13 T cell receptor gamma chains were all obtained from the same sample, sequenced in a study of intestinal T cells in coeliac disease. Each case's genomic DNA was extracted from ten roughly 5.5-µm formalin-fixed paraffin-embedded scrolls. TRG repertoires were amplified with LymphoTrack primers from about 190 ng of biopsy DNA. TCRdb repeated clone calling on the multiplex PCR reads with CATT. The table records about 730 gamma-chain clones, 40% to 55% of them present only once. Sequenced: a duodenal biopsy. The receptors here all came from a human donor with celiac disease.

The CDR3 loop reads CATWDCGWFKIF. The CDR3 coding sequence is TGTGCCACCTGGGATTGCGGTTGGTTCAAGATATTT. The V gene is TRGV8, the J gene TRGJP1. The CDR3 loop spans 12 amino acids. Trimming cost V 3 bases and J 8 bases; bases outside gene matches: 3. CDR1 is VENAVY, CDR2 YDSYNSRV, per germline.

As concerns this clone: A much larger clone lies one base from this, so it may be a read error. The chain combines TRGV4 with TRGJP1. The germline CDR1 and CDR2 sequences are EGSTGY and YDSYTSSV. This CDR3 has 16 amino acids. The CDR3 spells CATWDGLGTTCWFKIF. The CDR3 bases are TGTGCCACCTGGGATGGTTTGGGAACCACTTGTTGGTTCAAGATATTT.

This clone was detected once. The same CDR3 also results from other DNA sequences found in this sample. V and J are TRGV9 and TRGJP2. Germline V gene lookup returns CDR1 GITISATS and CDR2 ISYDGTV (reference sequence). This CDR3 has 11 residues. The CDR3 coding sequence is TGTGCTTGTGGGTGTGATTGGATCAAGACGTTT. The encoded protein is CACGCDWIKTF.

The chain recombines TRGV2 with TRGJ1 or TRGJ2. With 12 bases clipped from V and 0 bases from J, the junction kept 14 bases outside the gene matches. The CDR3 length is 14 residues. Germline CDR1 and CDR2: EGSNGY and YDSYNSKV. The DNA for the CDR3 is TGTGCCGACCTGGGACGGATGAATTATTATAAGAAACTCTTT. Its protein product is CADLGRMNYYKKLF.

Turning to this clone: Since a far larger clone is one base different, this is likely a read error. In the same sample, other DNA sequences code for this CDR3. The genes are TRGV4 and TRGJP1. The CDR3 covers 13 residues. CDR1 and CDR2 from the germline V gene are EGSTGY and YDSYTSSV. This chain's CDR3 is CATWVDDRWFKIF. The DNA of the CDR3 is TGCGCCACCTGGGTTGATGACCGCTGGTTCAAGATATTT.

This clone rates as large. This chain joins TRGV8 and TRGJP1. The CDR3 covers 13 residues. After removal of 5 bases from V and 5 bases from J, the junction contained 5 bases not matched to a gene. The V gene's germline CDR1 is VENAVY and CDR2 YDSYNSRV. DNA for the CDR3: TGTGCCACCTGGGCGGGGACTGGTTGGTTCAAGATATTT. Translated, it gives CATWAGTGWFKIF.

This sequence joins TRGV10 and TRGJP1. TRGV10 belongs to the ORF category, with a function that is uncertain. Unmatched junction bases numbered 0, after V lost 8 bases and J lost 8 bases. This CDR3 comprises 10 residues. CDR3 coding DNA: TGTGCTGCGTGGGGTTGGTTCAAGATATTT. Translating it yields CAAWGWFKIF.

This clone was detected a few times. The chain uses TRGV3 and TRGJ1 or TRGJ2. V lost 0 bases and J lost 8; bases outside the gene matches: 7. The CDR3 runs 13 residues. Germline CDR1 reads VTNTFY; CDR2 reads YDVSTARD (reference sequence). CDR3 bases: TGTGCCACCTGGGACAGGCGGACTAATAAGAAACTCTTT. Translated, it gives CATWDRRTNKKLF.

This clone was seen a handful of times. Just one base apart from a much larger clone, this may be a read error. Other nucleotide sequences in the sample specify the same CDR3. The chain joins TRGV4 to TRGJ1 or TRGJ2. CDR1 is EGSTGY and CDR2 is YDSYTSSV in the germline V gene. This CDR3 is 12 amino acids long. The CDR3 DNA follows: TGCGCCACCTGGGATAGGAATTATAAGAAACTCTTT. It codes for CATWDRNYKKLF.

With respect to this clone: Being one base from a much bigger clone, this may be a read error. Other DNA sequences in the sample encode the same CDR3. This chain links TRGV10 with TRGJP1. TRGV10 counts as an open reading frame of uncertain function. The CDR3 sequence is 15 residues long. Here the CDR3 DNA reads TGTGCTGCGTGGGATTATATGCCCACTGGTTGGTTCAAGATATTC. Its protein is CAAWDYMPTGWFKIF.

For the V gene the call is TRGV10; the J gene has no call. TRGV10 is an ORF, with its function uncertain. The CDR3 extends over 12 amino acids. Here the CDR3 DNA reads TGTGCTGCGTGGGATTATGGGCGAAGGAAACTCTTC. This gives the protein CAAWDYGRRKLF.

This clone was counted only a few times. This could be a read error, since a much larger clone is one nucleotide away. The sample carries other DNA sequences with the same CDR3. The chain uses TRGV4 and TRGJP1. The germline V gene has CDR1 EGSTGY and CDR2 YDSYTSSV. There are 14 residues in the CDR3. CDR3 in amino acids: CATNVLGTGWFKIF. Here the CDR3 DNA reads TGCGCCACGAATGTTCTTGGCACTGGTTGGTTCAAGATATTT.

The chain combines TRGV4 with TRGJP1. CDR1 is EGSTGY and CDR2 is YDSYTSSV in the germline V gene. After removal of 0 bases from V and 12 bases from J, the junction contained 16 bases not matched to a gene. This CDR3 spans 16 amino acids. CDR3 amino acids: CATWDGSDGLVGFKIF. CDR3 DNA sequence: TGTGCCACCTGGGATGGGTCCGACGGCCTGGTTGGGTTCAAGATATTT.